These 26 T cell receptor beta chains share one sample of origin, sequenced in a study of cytomegalovirus exposure and HLA in healthy donors. A multiplex PCR was run with 60 Vbeta primers and 13 Jbeta primers. TCRdb keeps only in-frame clones here, not all; method: immunoSEQ multiplex PCR. Counted here are 200,000 or so clones, roughly 83% occurring once; the ten biggest clones make up approximately 0.26%. Sequences were obtained from PBMCs. These receptors were taken from a boy aged 5-17 years in good health and CMV-seronegative.

The chain uses TRBV7-9 and TRBJ2-7; no clear D. Germline loops: CDR1 SEHNR, CDR2 FQNEAQ (reference sequence). The CDR3 is 12 residues long. The germline V and J ends were trimmed by 5 bases and 4 bases, with 9 bases remaining between them. For the CDR3, the DNA is TGTGCCAGCAGCCCCAGGATTTACGAGCAGTACTTC. Translated: CASSPRIYEQYF.

The V and J genes are TRBV4-1 and TRBJ2-1; TRBD2 aligns across 9 bases. The CDR3 runs to 13 residues. V gave up 4 bases and J gave up 9 bases; unmatched junction bases: 4. Germline V gene data show CDR1 as MGHRA and CDR2 as YSYEKL. In DNA, the CDR3 is TGCGCCAGCAGCCTCGAAGCGGGAGGTGAGCAGTTCTTC. Its translation: CASSLEAGGEQFF.

The genes are TRBV4-1 and TRBJ1-2, with TRBD1 matching 7 bases. The junction had 15 bases not matched to a gene; V was cut back by 4 bases and J by 4 bases. The CDR3 is made up of 17 amino acids. Germline V CDR1 and CDR2: MGHRA, YSYEKL. The CDR3 DNA reads as TGCGCCAGCAGCCCCCGCGACCAGGGGGACAACGTCTATGGCTACACCTTC. This codes for CASSPRDQGDNVYGYTF.

V is TRBV5-5 and J is TRBJ1-1, with D perhaps matching TRBD1 (6 bases). Per the germline V gene, CDR1 is SGHKS and CDR2 is YYEKEE (reference sequence). V was trimmed by 4 bases and J by 1 base, leaving 17 bases between them. CDR3 size: 16 residues. CDR3 DNA: TGTGCCAGCAGCCCCCTGGGGGCACGGTGGAACACTGAAGCTTTCTTT. Encoded protein: CASSPLGARWNTEAFF.

The count of this clone is one. V usage is TRBV7-9 and J usage is TRBJ2-7, with a tentative D call TRBD2 (5 bases). CDR1 SEHNR and CDR2 FQNEAQ come from the germline V gene (reference sequence). Trimming took 4 bases from V and 2 from J, leaving 12 bases between them. The CDR3 totals 14 residues. This CDR3 reads CASSSGSRAYEQYF. The CDR3 bases are TGTGCCAGCAGCTCGGGGTCCCGGGCCTACGAGCAGTACTTC.

The V call is TRBV7-9, the J call TRBJ1-2, with D tentatively TRBD1 (5 bases). The CDR3 is 11 amino acids. Germline values: CDR1 SEHNR, CDR2 FQNEAQ (reference sequence). Trimming left V 5 bases short and J 6 bases short, with 7 bases between. CDR3 loop: CASSRQNGYTF. CDR3 DNA sequence: TGTGCCAGCAGCCGACAGAATGGCTACACCTTC.

V is TRBV30 and J is TRBJ1-1; a possible D gene is TRBD1 (5 bases). Trimming took off 2 bases at V and 3 bases at J, with 13 bases between the two ends. The CDR3 contains 14 residues. The V gene's germline CDR1 is GTSNPN and CDR2 SVGIG (reference sequence). In nucleotides, the CDR3 is TGTGCCTGGAGTTACGGGACTGCGTACACTGAAGCTTTCTTT. It yields the protein CAWSYGTAYTEAFF.

This sequence joins TRBV15 and TRBJ2-3; 9 nucleotides align to TRBD2. Germline-derived CDR1 and CDR2 are LNHNV and YYDKDF (reference sequence). CDR3 size: 14 residues. V lost 0 bases to trimming and J lost 10 bases; unmatched junction nucleotides: 5. CDR3 sequence reads: CATSREATSGPQYF. DNA of the CDR3: TGTGCCACCAGCAGAGAAGCGACTAGCGGTCCGCAGTATTTT.

The chain has TRBV19 and TRBJ1-1; 9 bases are a match to TRBD1. CDR1 LNHDA and CDR2 SQIVND come from the germline V gene (reference sequence). The CDR3 contains 17 residues. V trimming: 6 bases; J trimming: 5 bases; junction bases outside the gene matches: 16. The CDR3: CASRTKGTGRGGTEAFF. The CDR3 DNA reads as TGTGCCAGTAGAACAAAAGGGACAGGGAGGGGTGGGACTGAAGCTTTCTTT.

This rearrangement joins TRBV5-1 to TRBJ2-2; 8 positions match TRBD1. The CDR3 is 14 residues long. Trimming cost V 2 bases and J 6 bases; bases outside gene matches: 3. The germline gives CDR1 SGHRS, CDR2 YFSETQ. The CDR3 is CASSFQGAPGELFF. The CDR3 nucleotides are TGCGCCAGCAGCTTCCAGGGGGCGCCCGGGGAGCTGTTTTTT.

This sequence joins TRBV30 and TRBJ2-1; 8 positions agree with TRBD1. The germline V gene has CDR1 GTSNPN and CDR2 SVGIG (reference sequence). V lost 3 bases, J lost 4 bases, and 11 bases stayed unmatched. The CDR3 consists of 16 residues. The CDR3 spells CAWRGGNRGRYNEQFF. For the CDR3, the DNA is TGTGCCTGGAGGGGGGGTAACAGGGGGAGGTACAATGAGCAGTTCTTC.

The chain employs TRBV28 and TRBJ2-7, with TRBD1 matching over 8 bases. Germline V lookup: CDR1 MDHEN, CDR2 SYDVKM. The V gene end was trimmed by 2 bases and the J gene end by 0 bases; junction bases not matched to a gene: 6. This CDR3 has 16 amino acids. CDR3 protein: CASSLPTGVSSYEQYF. As DNA, the CDR3 is TGTGCCAGCAGTTTACCGACAGGGGTCAGCTCCTACGAGCAGTACTTC.

The gene calls are TRBV5-1 and TRBJ1-2; tentative D call: TRBD1 (5 bases). V dropped 4 bases and J dropped 0 bases, with 13 bases sitting between them. Germline V gives CDR1 SGHRS, CDR2 YFSETQ. The CDR3 totals 15 residues. The CDR3 nucleotides read TGCGCCAGCAGCATTGACAGTGGAGCTAACTATGGCTACACCTTC. The encoded protein is CASSIDSGANYGYTF.

V gene TRBV27 combines with J gene TRBJ1-5, with D tentatively TRBD1 (6 bases). This CDR3 spans 15 amino acids. Between the trimmed V and J ends, which lost 5 bases and 2 bases, there was a span of 13 bases. Germline V gives CDR1 MNHEY, CDR2 SMNVEV (reference sequence). The CDR3: CASSPPGGRNQPQHF. The CDR3 nucleotides read TGTGCCAGCAGTCCCCCCGGGGGGCGCAATCAGCCCCAGCATTTT.

CDR3 region: CASSQLRDRNYGYTF. The CDR3 nucleotides read TGTGCCAGCAGCCAGCTCCGGGACAGGAACTATGGCTACACCTTC. The V call is TRBV6-6, the J call TRBJ1-2; 8 bases align to TRBD1. V lost 6 bases to trimming and J lost 2 bases; unmatched junction nucleotides: 8. The CDR3 contains 15 residues. Per the germline V gene, CDR1 is MNHNY and CDR2 is SVGAGI (reference sequence).

In this sample, this clone turned up a few times. The CDR3 coding sequence is TGTGCCAGCAGCCGCACAGGGTTCGACTATGGCTACACCTTC. Its translation is CASSRTGFDYGYTF. The J gene is TRBJ1-2, the V gene TRBV5-5; D possibly corresponds to TRBD1 (6 bases). Germline CDR1 is SGHKS and CDR2 is YYEKEE (reference sequence). This CDR3 region has 14 residues. Trimming stripped 4 bases from V and 3 bases from J, with 13 bases between.

The gene calls are TRBV7-2 and TRBJ1-2; no definite D call. The germline V gene has CDR1 SGHTA and CDR2 FQGNSA. The CDR3 length is 13 residues. Trimming took 3 bases from V and 3 from J, leaving 8 bases between them. The CDR3 region is CASSFTSDYGYTF. CDR3 DNA sequence: TGTGCCAGCAGCTTCACCAGCGACTATGGCTACACCTTC.

In regard to this clone: This sample includes further DNA sequences coding for the same CDR3. The CDR3 DNA follows: TGCGCCAGCAGCCCCGGGACAGAGTACACCGGGGAGCTGTTTTTT. This gives the protein CASSPGTEYTGELFF. V and J are TRBV5-1 and TRBJ2-2, with 7 bases lining up with TRBD1. CDR3 length equals 15 residues. V lost 4 bases and J lost 3; bases outside the gene matches: 6. The germline V gene encodes CDR1 SGHRS and CDR2 YFSETQ.

The rearrangement uses TRBV7-2 and TRBJ1-1; possible D gene TRBD1, 6 bases. Germline loops: CDR1 SGHTA, CDR2 FQGNSA. The CDR3 contains 14 residues. V was cut by 4 bases and J by 5 bases, with 14 bases left in between. CDR3 nucleotide sequence: TGTGCCAGCAGCTCGAAACAGGGTAGGACTGAAGCTTTCTTT. Its protein product is CASSSKQGRTEAFF.

On this clone itself: Other DNA sequences from this sample encode an identical CDR3 as well. This chain uses TRBV5-1 with TRBJ1-2; D is unresolved. V shed 0 bases and J shed 5 bases, with 11 bases lying between them. The CDR3 loop spans 14 amino acids. Germline V CDR1 and CDR2: SGHRS, YFSETQ. The DNA for the CDR3 is TGCGCCAGCAGCTTGGGGGGAGGTGGATATGGCTACACCTTC. This encodes CASSLGGGGYGYTF.

The V call is TRBV7-9, the J call TRBJ2-2; D might be TRBD2 (7 bases). Germline V gene sequence: CDR1 SEHNR, CDR2 FQNEAQ (reference sequence). V shed 5 bases and J shed 0 bases, with 13 bases lying between them. The CDR3 covers 16 residues. The CDR3 coding sequence is TGTGCCAGCAGCGAAGCGGGACACTCGAACACCGGGGAGCTGTTTTTT. Translating gives CASSEAGHSNTGELFF. Full variable domain (outside the CDR3, taken from reference TRBV7-9 and TRBJ2-2): DTGVSQNPRHKITKRGQNVTFRCDPISEHNRLYWYRQTLGQGPEFLTYFQNEAQLEKSRLLSDRFSAERPKGSFSTLEIQRTEQGDSAMYLCASSEAGHSNTGELFFGEGSRLTVL.

In the case of this clone: Other DNA sequences in this sample translate to the same CDR3. The CDR3 here is CAWSVGTGYTEAFF. The CDR3 DNA is TGTGCCTGGAGTGTGGGGACAGGATACACTGAAGCTTTCTTT. J is TRBJ1-1 and V is TRBV30; TRBD1 agrees at 8 bases. The length of the CDR3 is 14 residues. V lost 0 bases, J lost 3 bases, and 3 bases stayed unmatched. Germline CDR1 is GTSNPN and CDR2 is SVGIG (reference sequence).

The chain couples TRBV7-8 to TRBJ1-5; 7 bases are shared with TRBD1. Trimming cost V 1 base and J 7 bases; bases outside gene matches: 10. This CDR3 comprises 16 residues. The V gene's germline CDR1 is SGHVS and CDR2 FQNEAQ. The CDR3 DNA sequence: TGTGCCAGCAGCTTAGGGGTGACAGGGTCGGAACAGCCCCAGCATTTT. Translating it yields CASSLGVTGSEQPQHF.

The chain combines TRBV6-5 with TRBJ2-1; 11 bases match TRBD2. The germline CDR1 and CDR2 sequences are MNHEY and SVGAGI. The CDR3 runs to 15 residues. Losses at the gene ends were 6 bases for V and 8 bases for J; bases not matched to a gene: 9. The CDR3 bases are TGTGCCAGCAGCCCAGAGGGACTAGCGGCAGATGAGCAGTTCTTC. Translated, it gives CASSPEGLAADEQFF.

The V call is TRBV29-1, the J call TRBJ1-2, with 10 bases matching TRBD1. J lost 0 bases, V lost 6 bases, and 7 bases had no gene match. CDR3 size: 15 residues. Per the germline V gene, CDR1 is SQVTM and CDR2 is ANQGSEA. Here the CDR3 reads CSVGTGAVSNYGYTF. The DNA for the CDR3 is TGCAGCGTCGGGACAGGGGCCGTTTCTAACTATGGCTACACCTTC.

This sequence joins TRBV5-6 and TRBJ1-1; perhaps TRBD1 as D (5 bases). V lost 2 bases and J 0 bases, leaving 8 bases between the germline ends. Per germline, CDR1 SGHDT and CDR2 YYEEEE. The CDR3 is 14 residues long. CDR3 sequence: CASSFGHLNTEAFF. CDR3 in DNA: TGTGCCAGCAGCTTTGGACATCTGAACACTGAAGCTTTCTTT.